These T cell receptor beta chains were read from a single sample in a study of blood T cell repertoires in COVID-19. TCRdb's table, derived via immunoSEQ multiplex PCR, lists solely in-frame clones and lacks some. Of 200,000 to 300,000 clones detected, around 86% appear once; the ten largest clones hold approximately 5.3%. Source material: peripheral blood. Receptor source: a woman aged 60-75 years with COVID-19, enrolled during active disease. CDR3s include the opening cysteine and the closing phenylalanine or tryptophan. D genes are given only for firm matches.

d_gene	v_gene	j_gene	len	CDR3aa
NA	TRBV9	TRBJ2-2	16	CASSARVALGTGELFF
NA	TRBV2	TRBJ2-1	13	CASSESGYNEQFF
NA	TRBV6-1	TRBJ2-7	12	CASREHSYEQYF
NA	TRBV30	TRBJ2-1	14	CARGGVSEYNEQFF
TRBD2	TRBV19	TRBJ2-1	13	CASSSTGGGEQFF
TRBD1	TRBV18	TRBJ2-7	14	CASSPGTGPYEQYF
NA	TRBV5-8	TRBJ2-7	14	CASSLWSGDYEQYF
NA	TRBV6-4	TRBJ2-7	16	CASTQRGGVPPIEQYF
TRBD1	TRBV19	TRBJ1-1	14	CASSTRTGNTEAFF
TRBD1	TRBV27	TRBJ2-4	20	CASSSTEGQGAPLAKNIQYF
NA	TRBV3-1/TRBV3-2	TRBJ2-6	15	CASSPRGSGANVLTF
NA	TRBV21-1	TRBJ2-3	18	CASSKAFPRGGITDTQYF
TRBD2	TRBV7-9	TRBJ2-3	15	CASSRGTSGADTQYF
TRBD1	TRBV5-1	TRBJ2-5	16	CASKRSSGTGDETQYF
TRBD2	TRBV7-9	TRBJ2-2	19	CASSRGFGLADWNTGELFF
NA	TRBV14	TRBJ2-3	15	CASTPGSGSTDTQYF
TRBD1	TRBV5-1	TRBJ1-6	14	CASSPGQGRTPLHF
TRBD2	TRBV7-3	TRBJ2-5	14	CASSVTSGKETQYF
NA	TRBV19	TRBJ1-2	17	CASSIGLAVRRGSGYTF
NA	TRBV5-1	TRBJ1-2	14	CASSLGRGRNGYTF
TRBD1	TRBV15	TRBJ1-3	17	CATSFEPRTGRENTIYF
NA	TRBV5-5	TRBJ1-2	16	CASSLSLATGNYGYTF
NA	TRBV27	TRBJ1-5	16	CASSLISQISNQPQHF
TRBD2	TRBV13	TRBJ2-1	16	CASTRRGLAGVIEQFF
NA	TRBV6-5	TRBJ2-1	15	CASSPLRQPYNEQFF
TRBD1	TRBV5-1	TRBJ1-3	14	CASSDRGTGNTIYF
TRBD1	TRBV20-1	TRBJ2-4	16	CSASAPGQGSKNIQYF
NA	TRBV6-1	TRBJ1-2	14	CASSDLTVNYGYTF
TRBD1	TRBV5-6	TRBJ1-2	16	CASWIQGATLYYGYTF
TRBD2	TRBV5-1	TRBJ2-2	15	CASSLVTSGTGELFF
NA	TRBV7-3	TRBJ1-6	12	CASSLTRLSLHF
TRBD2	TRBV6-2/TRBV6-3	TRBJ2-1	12	CASSRTSNEQFF
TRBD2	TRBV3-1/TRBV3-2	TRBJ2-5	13	CASNPGTKETQYF
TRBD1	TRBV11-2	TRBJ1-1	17	CASSLGVGTGVGTEAFF
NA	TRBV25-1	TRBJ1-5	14	CASSAGRADQPQHF
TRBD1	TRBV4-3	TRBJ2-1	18	CASSQDIPGTGRANEQFF
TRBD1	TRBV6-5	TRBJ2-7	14	CASRQGALGYEQYF
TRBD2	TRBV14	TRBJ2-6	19	CASSQSRGAGGAGANVLTF
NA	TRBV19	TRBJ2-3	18	CASSIGLTSWTSTDTQYF
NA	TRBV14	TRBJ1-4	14	CASSQDRTNEKLFF
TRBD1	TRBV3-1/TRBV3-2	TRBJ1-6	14	CASSRDRGRSPLHF
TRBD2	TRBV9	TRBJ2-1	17	CASSVGTSGISYNEQFF
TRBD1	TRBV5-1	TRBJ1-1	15	CASSSDRGLNTEAFF
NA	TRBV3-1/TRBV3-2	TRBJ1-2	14	CASSQDRGRGGYTF
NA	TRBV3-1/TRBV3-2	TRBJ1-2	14	CASSQERGAYGYTF
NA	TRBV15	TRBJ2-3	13	CATSGLPWDTQYF
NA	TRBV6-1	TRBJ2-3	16	CASSEGLDPRTDTQYF
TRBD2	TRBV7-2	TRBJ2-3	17	CASSPRASGGSTDTQYF